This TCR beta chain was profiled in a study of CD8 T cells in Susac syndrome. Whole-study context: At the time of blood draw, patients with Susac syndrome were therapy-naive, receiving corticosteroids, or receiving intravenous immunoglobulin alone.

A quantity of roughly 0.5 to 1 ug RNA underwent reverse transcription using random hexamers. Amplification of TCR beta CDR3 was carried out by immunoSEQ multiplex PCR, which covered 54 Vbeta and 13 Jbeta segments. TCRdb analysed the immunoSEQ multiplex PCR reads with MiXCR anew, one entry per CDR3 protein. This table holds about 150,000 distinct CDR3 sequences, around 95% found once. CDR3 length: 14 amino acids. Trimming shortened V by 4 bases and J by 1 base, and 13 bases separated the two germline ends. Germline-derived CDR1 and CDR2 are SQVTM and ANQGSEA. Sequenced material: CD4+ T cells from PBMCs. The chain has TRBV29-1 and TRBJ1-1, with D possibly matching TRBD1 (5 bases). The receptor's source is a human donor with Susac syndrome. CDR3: CSVVAGSANTEAFF. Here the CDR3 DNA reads TGCAGCGTTGTGGCAGGGTCAGCGAACACTGAAGCTTTCTTT.